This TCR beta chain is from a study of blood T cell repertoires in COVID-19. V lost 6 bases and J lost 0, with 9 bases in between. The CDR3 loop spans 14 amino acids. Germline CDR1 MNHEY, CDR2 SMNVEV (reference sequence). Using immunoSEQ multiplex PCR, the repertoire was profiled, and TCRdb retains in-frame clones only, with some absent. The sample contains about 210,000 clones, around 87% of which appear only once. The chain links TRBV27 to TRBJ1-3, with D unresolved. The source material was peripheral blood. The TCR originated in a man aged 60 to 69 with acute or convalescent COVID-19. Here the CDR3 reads CASRPVGSGNTIYF. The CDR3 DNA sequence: TGTGCCAGCAGACCGGTCGGCTCTGGAAACACCATATATTTT.